These T cell receptor beta chains were read from a single sample in a study of blood T cells in healthy people across ages. TCRdb called the 5' RACE reads again in MiXCR, with one record for every CDR3 protein. The table has about 1.4 million distinct CDR3 sequences, roughly 64% seen once. The source material was blood. The receptors originated from a young man in good health. The CDR3 runs from the conserved cysteine through the conserved F or W. The D gene is left open where the match is weak. Not all rows give a size; the values are once, few, many and, for expanded clones, a class.

J,V,size,D,CDR3,DNA
TRBJ1-1,TRBV4-3,.,.,CASAPFFKGGNTEAFF,TGCGCCAGCGCTCCATTTTTCAAGGGAGGCAACACTGAAGCTTTCTTT
TRBJ2-3,TRBV11-2,.,.,CASSRAGANTDTQYF,TGTGCCAGCAGCCGAGCAGGGGCCAACACAGATACGCAGTATTTT
TRBJ1-1,TRBV11-2,.,.,CASSLEANLAFF,TGTGCCAGCAGCTTAGAGGCTAATTTGGCTTTCTTT
TRBJ2-1,TRBV20-1,few,TRBD1,CSARGTGTAYNEQFF,TGCAGTGCTAGGGGAACCGGGACAGCCTACAATGAGCAGTTCTTC
TRBJ1-4,TRBV20-1,.,TRBD1,CSARSRTGMIEKLFF,TGCAGTGCTAGGTCCCGGACAGGAATGATTGAAAAACTGTTTTTT
TRBJ2-1,TRBV5-1,.,.,CASSLRGQEFF,TGCGCCAGCAGCTTACGGGGCCAGGAGTTCTTC
TRBJ2-1,TRBV5-6,.,.,CASSFWSGQETQFF,TGTGCCAGCAGCTTTTGGTCGGGGCAAGAGACCCAGTTCTTC
TRBJ2-3,TRBV7-6,once,TRBD2,CASSLAVLAGYTDTQYF,TGTGCCAGCAGCTTAGCGGTACTAGCGGGTTACACAGATACGCAGTATTTT
TRBJ2-7,TRBV20-1,.,TRBD2,CSASGGSGSYEQYF,TGCAGTGCTAGTGGGGGTAGCGGGAGCTACGAGCAGTACTTC
TRBJ2-1,TRBV6-6,.,TRBD2,CASSYVTSGKNEQFF,TGTGCCAGCAGTTACGTTACTAGCGGGAAGAACGAGCAGTTCTTC
TRBJ1-1,TRBV29-1,.,.,CSSNPVRFTEAFF,TGCAGCTCCAACCCGGTTAGGTTCACTGAAGCTTTCTTT
TRBJ1-5,TRBV12-3/TRBV12-4,.,.,CASSLSPPPLRERSQPQHF,TGTGCCAGCAGCCTTTCCCCACCACCCTTGAGGGAGAGGAGTCAGCCCCAGCATTTT
TRBJ2-3,TRBV4-1,few,.,CASSNPEEGDTQYF,TGCGCCAGCAGCAATCCAGAAGAGGGGGATACGCAGTATTTT
TRBJ2-1,TRBV6-6,.,.,CASSYSNRMSYNEQFF,TGTGCCAGCAGTTACTCGAATAGGATGTCCTACAATGAGCAGTTCTTC
TRBJ2-5,TRBV5-1,few,TRBD1,CASSFNRGEGETQYF,TGCGCCAGCAGCTTTAACAGGGGAGAGGGAGAGACCCAGTACTTC
TRBJ2-1,TRBV6-1,once,TRBD2,CASHTGGVFPDEQFF,TGTGCCAGCCATACGGGGGGGGTTTTTCCGGATGAGCAGTTCTTC
TRBJ1-1,TRBV7-9,.,.,CASSYVLQEDEAFF,TGTGCCAGCAGCTACGTCTTACAGGAGGATGAAGCTTTCTTT
TRBJ2-5,TRBV15,.,TRBD2,CATSRTSGYQETQYF,TGTGCCACCTCTCGGACTAGCGGATACCAAGAGACCCAGTACTTC
TRBJ2-5,TRBV12-3/TRBV12-4,.,.,CASSLTGGVQETQYF,TGTGCCAGCAGCCTAACAGGGGGGGTTCAAGAGACCCAGTACTTC
TRBJ1-5,TRBV6-6,.,TRBD1,CASISPQNGQGHPQHF,TGTGCCAGCATCTCACCCCAGAACGGACAGGGTCACCCCCAGCATTTT
TRBJ2-5,TRBV4-2,.,TRBD2,CASSHLLAETQYF,TGTGCCAGCAGCCACCTACTAGCGGAGACCCAGTACTTC
TRBJ2-7,TRBV29-1,few,.,CSPTGDSTYEQYF,TGCAGCCCCACGGGGGACAGTACCTACGAGCAGTACTTC
TRBJ1-2,TRBV11-2,few,.,CASTDSTTGRFYGYTF,TGTGCCAGCACCGATTCGACCACAGGGAGATTCTATGGCTACACCTTC
TRBJ1-5,TRBV7-2,.,.,CASSSNYNQPQHF,TGTGCCAGCAGCTCCAATTACAATCAGCCCCAGCATTTT